These T cell receptor beta chains were read from a single sample in a study of control samples from healthy donors and cancer patients. The table came from immunoSEQ multiplex PCR; TCRdb's copy has only in-frame clones and leaves some out. The table records some 15,000 clones, 85% to 95% of them present only once. The sample was PBMCs. Receptors originate from a man aged 80 or over with lung cancer. Both conserved end residues are part of each CDR3. The order of the fields is CDR3 length, V gene, D gene, clone size, J gene, CDR3 protein, CDR3 DNA. D genes are given only for firm matches. A clone size is listed for some rows: how often the clone was seen (once, few, many), or a class if it is expanded.

len: 12
v_gene: TRBV5-6
d_gene: NA
abundance: NA
j_gene: TRBJ1-4
CDR3aa: CASSSGVEKLFF
CDR3nt: TGTGCCAGCAGCTCCGGGGTTGAAAAACTGTTTTTT

len: 16
v_gene: TRBV2
d_gene: TRBD1
abundance: NA
j_gene: TRBJ1-2
CDR3aa: CASIRQGVPPNYGYTF
CDR3nt: TGTGCCAGCATTAGACAGGGGGTGCCTCCTAACTATGGCTACACCTTC

len: 14
v_gene: TRBV7-9
d_gene: NA
abundance: NA
j_gene: TRBJ1-4
CDR3aa: CASSRRGFDEKLFF
CDR3nt: TGTGCCAGCAGCCGGAGAGGGTTTGATGAAAAACTGTTTTTT

len: 14
v_gene: TRBV5-1
d_gene: TRBD1
abundance: NA
j_gene: TRBJ1-1
CDR3aa: CASSPTGRNTEAFF
CDR3nt: TGCGCCAGCAGCCCGACAGGGAGGAACACTGAAGCTTTCTTT

len: 15
v_gene: TRBV7-2
d_gene: TRBD1
abundance: once
j_gene: TRBJ2-3
CDR3aa: CASSLVQGGTDTQYF
CDR3nt: TGTGCCAGCAGCTTAGTCCAGGGGGGCACAGATACGCAGTATTTT

len: 14
v_gene: TRBV6-5
d_gene: TRBD2
abundance: NA
j_gene: TRBJ2-3
CDR3aa: CATLYAGGRDTQYF
CDR3nt: TGTGCCACGCTGTATGCGGGGGGCCGGGATACGCAGTATTTT

len: 16
v_gene: TRBV9
d_gene: NA
abundance: NA
j_gene: TRBJ1-6
CDR3aa: CASSPRGDPYNSPLHF
CDR3nt: TGTGCCAGCAGCCCCCGTGGGGACCCCTATAATTCACCCCTCCACTTT

len: 15
v_gene: TRBV11-3
d_gene: NA
abundance: NA
j_gene: TRBJ1-1
CDR3aa: CASSLVGRIDNGAFF
CDR3nt: TGTGCCAGCAGCTTAGTTGGACGGATAGATAACGGAGCTTTCTTT

len: 15
v_gene: TRBV18
d_gene: TRBD1
abundance: few
j_gene: TRBJ1-2
CDR3aa: CASSPTTGDSYGYTF
CDR3nt: TGTGCCAGCTCACCCACGACAGGGGACTCCTATGGCTACACCTTC

len: 17
v_gene: TRBV28
d_gene: TRBD1
abundance: NA
j_gene: TRBJ1-1
CDR3aa: CASSLTGTGVRNTEAFF
CDR3nt: TGTGCCAGCAGTTTAACCGGGACAGGGGTGAGGAACACTGAAGCTTTCTTT

len: 14
v_gene: TRBV7-9
d_gene: NA
abundance: NA
j_gene: TRBJ1-1
CDR3aa: CASSLFSGSSEAFF
CDR3nt: TGTGCCAGCAGCTTATTCAGTGGCTCGTCTGAAGCTTTCTTT

len: 18
v_gene: TRBV25-1
d_gene: TRBD1
abundance: NA
j_gene: TRBJ1-1
CDR3aa: CASSEIAGLTGGSTEAFF
CDR3nt: TGTGCCAGCAGTGAAATTGCCGGACTGACAGGGGGAAGTACTGAAGCTTTCTTT

len: 11
v_gene: TRBV19
d_gene: NA
abundance: NA
j_gene: TRBJ1-5
CDR3aa: CASSIGGPQHF
CDR3nt: TGTGCCAGTAGTATTGGAGGGCCCCAGCATTTT

len: 15
v_gene: TRBV5-8
d_gene: TRBD1
abundance: NA
j_gene: TRBJ2-7
CDR3aa: CASIIPGQGSHEQYF
CDR3nt: TGTGCCAGCATCATCCCGGGACAGGGGAGCCACGAGCAGTACTTC

len: 15
v_gene: TRBV7-9
d_gene: NA
abundance: NA
j_gene: TRBJ1-1
CDR3aa: CASSLPDKSLTEAFF
CDR3nt: TGTGCCAGCAGCTTACCGGACAAAAGCCTCACTGAAGCTTTCTTT

len: 14
v_gene: TRBV7-2
d_gene: NA
abundance: once
j_gene: TRBJ1-1
CDR3aa: CASSSRPVNTEAFF
CDR3nt: TGTGCCAGCAGCTCCCGGCCGGTGAACACTGAAGCTTTCTTT

len: 13
v_gene: TRBV2
d_gene: TRBD1
abundance: NA
j_gene: TRBJ2-2
CDR3aa: CASYRGFTGELFF
CDR3nt: TGTGCCAGTTACAGGGGATTCACCGGGGAGCTGTTTTTT

len: 15
v_gene: TRBV4-1
d_gene: NA
abundance: NA
j_gene: TRBJ2-7
CDR3aa: CASSQATGTPYEQYF
CDR3nt: TGCGCCAGCAGCCAAGCAACAGGGACCCCCTACGAGCAGTACTTC

len: 15
v_gene: TRBV5-1
d_gene: NA
abundance: NA
j_gene: TRBJ2-1
CDR3aa: CASSLLGGQGNEQFF
CDR3nt: TGCGCCAGCAGCTTGTTGGGAGGTCAGGGGAATGAGCAGTTCTTC

len: 13
v_gene: TRBV12-3/TRBV12-4
d_gene: NA
abundance: NA
j_gene: TRBJ1-2
CDR3aa: CASSATVGRGYTF
CDR3nt: TGTGCCAGCAGTGCCACAGTAGGTCGGGGCTACACCTTC

len: 15
v_gene: TRBV19
d_gene: NA
abundance: NA
j_gene: TRBJ1-2
CDR3aa: CASSTLGGGGYGYTF
CDR3nt: TGTGCCAGTAGCACCCTCGGGGGGGGAGGCTATGGCTACACCTTC

len: 12
v_gene: TRBV12-3/TRBV12-4
d_gene: NA
abundance: NA
j_gene: TRBJ1-3
CDR3aa: CASSSGGNTIYF
CDR3nt: TGTGCCAGCAGCTCGGGTGGAAACACCATATATTTT

len: 11
v_gene: TRBV20-1
d_gene: NA
abundance: NA
j_gene: TRBJ2-7
CDR3aa: CSALQRYEQYF
CDR3nt: TGCAGTGCACTACAACGCTACGAGCAGTACTTC

len: 15
v_gene: TRBV6-5
d_gene: NA
abundance: few
j_gene: TRBJ1-4
CDR3aa: CASSPDGGTNEKLFF
CDR3nt: TGTGCCAGCAGTCCCGACGGGGGGACTAATGAAAAACTGTTTTTT

len: 18
v_gene: TRBV9
d_gene: TRBD2
abundance: NA
j_gene: TRBJ2-2
CDR3aa: CASSVGLTSGGAPGELFF
CDR3nt: TGTGCCAGCAGCGTAGGCCTCACTAGCGGGGGTGCCCCCGGGGAGCTGTTTTTT

len: 15
v_gene: TRBV6-5
d_gene: NA
abundance: NA
j_gene: TRBJ1-6
CDR3aa: CASRPRSSYNSPLHF
CDR3nt: TGTGCCAGCAGGCCCAGGAGCTCCTATAATTCACCCCTCCACTTT

len: 15
v_gene: TRBV5-1
d_gene: TRBD1
abundance: NA
j_gene: TRBJ2-5
CDR3aa: CASSTAPAGGETQYF
CDR3nt: TGCGCCAGCAGCACGGCGCCCGCAGGGGGAGAGACCCAGTACTTC

len: 14
v_gene: TRBV9
d_gene: NA
abundance: NA
j_gene: TRBJ1-4
CDR3aa: CASSVGGDNEKLFF
CDR3nt: TGTGCCAGCAGCGTGGGGGGCGATAATGAAAAACTGTTTTTT

len: 16
v_gene: TRBV4-2
d_gene: NA
abundance: NA
j_gene: TRBJ1-1
CDR3aa: CASSQITGMGDTEAFF
CDR3nt: TGTGCCAGCAGCCAAATCACAGGGATGGGCGACACTGAAGCTTTCTTT

len: 15
v_gene: TRBV7-9
d_gene: NA
abundance: NA
j_gene: TRBJ1-6
CDR3aa: CASSRLGGANSPLHF
CDR3nt: TGTGCCAGCAGCCGCTTAGGAGGGGCAAATTCACCCCTCCACTTT

len: 15
v_gene: TRBV4-1
d_gene: NA
abundance: NA
j_gene: TRBJ1-5
CDR3aa: CASSQVGGEVQPQHF
CDR3nt: TGCGCCAGCAGCCAAGTCGGGGGGGAAGTACAGCCCCAGCATTTT